This TCR beta chain was retrieved from a study of T cell changes during pregnancy in multiple sclerosis. Germline CDR1 reads SGHVS; CDR2 reads FQNEAQ. CDR3 length: 18 residues. After removal of 2 bases from V and 6 bases from J, the junction contained 15 bases not matched to a gene. Measured with immunoSEQ multiplex PCR; TCRdb has only the in-frame clones, and not every one. Of 70,000 or so clones in the sample, around 91% are singletons; the top ten hold roughly 0.7%. The V call is TRBV7-8, the J call TRBJ2-3, with 9 bases that match TRBD2. Sequenced material: peripheral blood, taken in the third trimester of pregnancy. This sequence originates from a female donor in good health, enrolled as a control in a pregnancy study. The CDR3 coding sequence is TGTGCCAGCAGCTTAAGGTTTAGCGGGGGAAAACGGGGGGATACGCAGTATTTT. The encoded protein is CASSLRFSGGKRGDTQYF.